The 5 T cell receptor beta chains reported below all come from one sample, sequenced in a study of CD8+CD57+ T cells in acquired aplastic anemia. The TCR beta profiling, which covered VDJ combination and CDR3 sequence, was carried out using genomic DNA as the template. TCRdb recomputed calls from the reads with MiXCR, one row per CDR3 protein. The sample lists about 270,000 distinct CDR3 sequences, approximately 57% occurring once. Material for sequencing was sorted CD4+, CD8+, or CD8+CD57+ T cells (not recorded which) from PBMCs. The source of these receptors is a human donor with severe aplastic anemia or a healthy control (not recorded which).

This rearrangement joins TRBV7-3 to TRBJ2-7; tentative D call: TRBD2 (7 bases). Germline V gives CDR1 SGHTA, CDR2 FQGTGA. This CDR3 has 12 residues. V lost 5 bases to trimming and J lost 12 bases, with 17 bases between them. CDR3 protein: CASSPQGGGGYF. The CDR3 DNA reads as TGTGCCAGCAGCCCACAGGGCGGCGGGGGGTACTTC.

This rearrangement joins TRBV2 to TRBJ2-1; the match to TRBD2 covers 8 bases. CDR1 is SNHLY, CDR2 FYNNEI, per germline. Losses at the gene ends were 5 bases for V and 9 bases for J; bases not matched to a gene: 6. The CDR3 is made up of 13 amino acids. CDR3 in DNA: TGTGCCAGCAGTTCCGGGACTAGAGGTGAGCAGTTCTTC. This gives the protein CASSSGTRGEQFF.

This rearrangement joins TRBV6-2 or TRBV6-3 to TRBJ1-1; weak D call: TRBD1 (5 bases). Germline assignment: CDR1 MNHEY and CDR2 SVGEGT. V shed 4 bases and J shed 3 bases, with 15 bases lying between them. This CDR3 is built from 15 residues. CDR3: CASSSSSGLDTEAFF. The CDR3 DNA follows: TGTGCCAGCAGTTCTTCCTCGGGGCTGGACACTGAAGCTTTCTTT.

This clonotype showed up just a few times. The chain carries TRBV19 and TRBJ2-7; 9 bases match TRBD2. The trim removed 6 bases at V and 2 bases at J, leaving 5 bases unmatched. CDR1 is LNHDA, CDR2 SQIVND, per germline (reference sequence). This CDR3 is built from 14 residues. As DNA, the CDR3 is TGTGCCAGTAGCCTAGCGGGGAGAACCTACGAGCAGTACTTC. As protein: CASSLAGRTYEQYF.

The CDR3 DNA sequence: TGTGCCAGCAGTCCGGGACTAACGGGGGTGAATGAGCAGTTCTTC. As protein: CASSPGLTGVNEQFF. V gene TRBV6-5 combines with J gene TRBJ2-1; TRBD2 aligns across 7 bases. Germline V CDR1 and CDR2: MNHEY, SVGAGI. V lost 5 bases and J lost 7; bases outside the gene matches: 11. This CDR3 contains 15 residues.